The 21 T cell receptor beta chains listed next were all sequenced from one sample in a study of cytomegalovirus exposure and HLA in healthy donors. The PCR employed 60 Vbeta primers together with 13 Jbeta primers. Assay used: immunoSEQ multiplex PCR; TCRdb lists only in-frame clones, some missing. Altogether approximately 210,000 clones are present, approximately 79% being singletons, with the ten largest covering over 1.5%. The sample taken for sequencing was PBMCs. Every receptor here comes from a girl aged 5 to 17 in good health and CMV-seropositive.

The table lists this clone with a count of one. The V gene is TRBV19, the J gene TRBJ1-5; 9 positions agree with TRBD1. Germline V gives CDR1 LNHDA, CDR2 SQIVND (reference sequence). This CDR3 is built from 15 residues. The CDR3 loop reads CATRTQGAAEQPQHF. DNA for the CDR3: TGTGCGACTCGTACACAGGGGGCCGCCGAACAGCCCCAGCATTTT.

The chain recombines TRBV18 with TRBJ2-1, with D possibly being TRBD1 (5 bases). Looked up from germline, CDR1 is KGHSH and CDR2 is LQKENI. CDR3 length: 15 amino acids. With 1 base removed from V and 3 bases from J, the gap between germline ends came to 10 bases. DNA for the CDR3: TGTGCCAGCTCACCACGTCAGGGAAACTACAATGAGCAGTTCTTC. This codes for CASSPRQGNYNEQFF.

The CDR3 reads CASSSGPRDTQYF. DNA for the CDR3: TGTGCCAGCAGCAGCGGACCTCGGGATACGCAGTATTTT. This chain links TRBV7-7 with TRBJ2-3, with D perhaps matching TRBD2 (5 bases). V dropped 5 bases and J dropped 6 bases, with 12 bases sitting between them. Germline V gene data show CDR1 as SSHAT and CDR2 as FNYEAQ (reference sequence). The length of the CDR3 is 13 residues.

The CDR3 spells CASSLSPARDYGYTF. CDR3 sequence (DNA): TGTGCCAGCAGTTTGTCACCCGCACGGGACTATGGCTACACCTTC. This chain connects TRBV6-6 to TRBJ1-2; D ambiguous. V shed 4 bases and J shed 3 bases, with 15 bases lying between them. CDR1 and CDR2 (germline): MNHNY, SVGAGI (reference sequence). This CDR3 comprises 15 residues.

This clone was seen only a few times. This chain links TRBV6-1 with TRBJ2-7, with D possibly being TRBD2 (6 bases). Between the trimmed V and J ends, which lost 6 bases and 5 bases, there was a span of 17 bases. This CDR3 region has 14 residues. The germline V gene encodes CDR1 MNHNS and CDR2 SASEGT. CDR3 DNA: TGTGCCAGCAGATACCGACTAGATTCGGACGAGCAGTACTTC. Translated: CASRYRLDSDEQYF.

This chain joins TRBV6-5 and TRBJ2-5; 7 bases are shared with TRBD2. The V gene's germline CDR1 is MNHEY and CDR2 SVGAGI. This CDR3 is 15 amino acids long. With 0 bases clipped from V and 5 bases from J, the junction kept 6 bases outside the gene matches. The CDR3 region is CASSYSGGTPETQYF. The CDR3 bases are TGTGCCAGCAGTTACTCCGGGGGGACCCCCGAGACCCAGTACTTC.

This clone occurred once. The chain recombines TRBV2 with TRBJ2-7, with D tentatively TRBD2 (7 bases). The CDR3 has 13 residues. Germline loops: CDR1 SNHLY, CDR2 FYNNEI. V lost 4 bases and J 4 bases, leaving 11 bases between the germline ends. CDR3 DNA: TGTGCCAGCAGTGGTGCGGGGGCTTACGAGCAGTACTTC. Protein product: CASSGAGAYEQYF.

In DNA form, the CDR3 reads TGTGCCACCCGAGCAAGCGGGACCTACGAGCAGTACTTC. Amino acid sequence: CATRASGTYEQYF. The chain has TRBV15 and TRBJ2-5, with 7 bases fitting TRBD2. The tail of the sequence fits TRBJ2-7 better, so the J call may be wrong. This CDR3 has 13 residues. Germline CDR1 LNHNV, CDR2 YYDKDF (reference sequence).

CDR3 bases: TGCGCCAGCAGCCTGGGGGGAGAAAGCACTGAAGCTTTCTTT. This codes for CASSLGGESTEAFF. The chain carries TRBV4-3 and TRBJ1-1, with a tentative D call TRBD1 (5 bases). Trimming removed 4 bases at V and 4 bases at J, with 13 bases between. The CDR3 runs to 14 residues. Germline V gene data show CDR1 as LGHNA and CDR2 as YSLEER.

The gene calls are TRBV19 and TRBJ2-2; D may be TRBD1 (6 bases). This CDR3 spans 15 amino acids. Germline CDR1 is LNHDA and CDR2 is SQIVND (reference sequence). V lost 7 bases, J lost 0 bases, and 12 bases lay in between. CDR3 in DNA: TGTGCCAGTAACGATAAGGGGGCGAACACCGGGGAGCTGTTTTTT. Translating it yields CASNDKGANTGELFF.

The V call is TRBV7-6, the J call TRBJ2-1; D is ambiguous. Germline values: CDR1 SGHVS, CDR2 FNYEAQ. This CDR3 region has 12 residues. V lost 4 bases and J 4 bases, leaving 5 bases between the germline ends. The CDR3 here is CASSSPYNEQFF. DNA of the CDR3: TGTGCCAGCAGCTCCCCTTACAATGAGCAGTTCTTC.

The chain combines TRBV6-1 with TRBJ2-1, with 7 positions matching TRBD2. Trimming at V came to 4 bases and at J to 0 bases, leaving 3 bases not matched to a gene. CDR3 size: 15 residues. Germline V CDR1 and CDR2: MNHNS, SASEGT. The CDR3 nucleotides are TGTGCCAGCAGTGCTCTAGCGGTCTCCTACAATGAGCAGTTCTTC. Translated: CASSALAVSYNEQFF.

V and J are TRBV5-4 and TRBJ1-1, with D perhaps matching TRBD1 (5 bases). Germline V gives CDR1 SGHNT, CDR2 YYREEE (reference sequence). The CDR3 covers 15 residues. V was trimmed by 0 bases and J by 3 bases, leaving 12 bases between them. CDR3 protein: CASSLDGHPDTEAFF. Written as DNA, the CDR3 is TGTGCCAGCAGCTTGGATGGACACCCTGACACTGAAGCTTTCTTT. Together with reference TRBV5-4 and TRBJ1-1, the CDR3 gives the full variable domain: ETGVTQSPTHLIKTRGQQVTLRCSSQSGHNTVSWYQQALGQGPQFIFQYYREEENGRGNFPPRFSGLQFPNYSSELNVNALELDDSALYLCASSLDGHPDTEAFFGQGTRLTVV.

This chain links TRBV19 with TRBJ2-2; 11 bases align to TRBD1. V lost 10 bases, J lost 5 bases, and 12 bases stayed unmatched. CDR1 and CDR2 (germline): LNHDA, SQIVND (reference sequence). The CDR3 is made up of 16 amino acids. CDR3 sequence: CATRIPGQGVTGELFF. Written as DNA, the CDR3 is TGTGCCACACGAATCCCGGGACAGGGGGTGACCGGGGAGCTGTTTTTT.

Notes on this clone: This specimen includes other DNA sequences encoding the same CDR3. The rearrangement joins TRBV9 to TRBJ1-5; D perhaps matches TRBD1 (5 bases). Germline V gene sequence: CDR1 SGDLS, CDR2 YYNGEE. The CDR3 loop spans 14 amino acids. Trimming left V 0 bases short and J 2 bases short, with 6 bases between. The DNA for the CDR3 is TGTGCCAGCAGCGTAGAAGGGGGCAATCAGCCCCAGCATTTT. Amino acids: CASSVEGGNQPQHF.

With regard to this clone: One end of the junction varies from germline; a read error may be responsible. This rearrangement joins TRBV18 to TRBJ1-2, with D unclear. Germline values: CDR1 KGHSH, CDR2 LQKENI. The CDR3 runs to 15 residues. The CDR3 loop reads CASSPLTLGYYGYIF. The CDR3 coding sequence is TGTGCCAGCTCACCACTGACCTTAGGATACTATGGCTACATCTTC. The whole variable domain, remainder taken from reference TRBV18 and TRBJ1-2, is NAGVMQNPRHLVRRRGQEARLRCSPMKGHSHVYWYRQLPEEGLKFMVYLQKENIIDESGMPKERFSAEFPKEGPSILRIQQVVRGDSAAYFCASSPLTLGYYGYIFGSGTRLTVV.

This chain connects TRBV11-3 to TRBJ1-1; no firm D call. Trimming took 4 bases from V and 8 from J, leaving 11 bases between them. CDR1 and CDR2 from the germline V gene are SGHNT and YENEEA. The CDR3 extends over 12 amino acids. The CDR3 region has the DNA TGTGCCAGCAGCTCAACGGTAGAGGAAGCTTTCTTT. Its translation is CASSSTVEEAFF. Together with reference TRBV11-3 and TRBJ1-1, the CDR3 gives the full variable domain: EAGVVQSPRYKIIEKKQPVAFWCNPISGHNTLYWYLQNLGQGPELLIRYENEEAVDDSQLPKDRFSAERLKGVDSTLKIQPAELGDSAVYLCASSSTVEEAFFGQGTRLTVV.

This chain uses TRBV12-1 with TRBJ2-7; the listed D gene, TRBD2, was not tested against the DNA. TRBV12-1 is classified as a pseudogene. This CDR3 has 13 amino acids. CDR3 sequence: CASRFVGGDEQYF. In DNA form, the CDR3 reads TGTGCCAGCAGGTTTGTCGGGGGGGACGAGCAGTACTTC.

J is TRBJ2-7 and V is TRBV10-1; tentatively, D is TRBD2 (6 bases). V was clipped by 5 bases and J by 6 bases, with 14 bases between them. This CDR3 is 13 amino acids long. Per germline, CDR1 WNHNN and CDR2 SYGVQD (reference sequence). Written as DNA, the CDR3 is TGCGCCAGCAGTTCGAGGGTGGGGGGCGAGCAGTACTTC. This codes for CASSSRVGGEQYF.

V and J are TRBV5-4 and TRBJ1-1; tentative D call: TRBD1 (5 bases). The CDR3 is made up of 15 amino acids. The ends were cut back, 4 bases at V and 3 bases at J, with 16 bases in the middle. The germline V gene encodes CDR1 SGHNT and CDR2 YYREEE (reference sequence). CDR3 in DNA: TGTGCCAGCAGCATTGCAGGGTTTCTTTACACTGAAGCTTTCTTT. It codes for CASSIAGFLYTEAFF.

This chain joins TRBV13 and TRBJ1-1; 7 bases align to TRBD1. The germline V gene encodes CDR1 PRHDT and CDR2 FYEKMQ (reference sequence). Germline trimming cut 4 bases from V and 0 bases from J; bases unmatched to any gene: 11. This CDR3 spans 17 amino acids. CDR3 amino acids: CASSSRDRTYMNTEAFF. The DNA of the CDR3 is TGTGCCAGCAGCTCGAGGGACAGAACTTACATGAACACTGAAGCTTTCTTT.